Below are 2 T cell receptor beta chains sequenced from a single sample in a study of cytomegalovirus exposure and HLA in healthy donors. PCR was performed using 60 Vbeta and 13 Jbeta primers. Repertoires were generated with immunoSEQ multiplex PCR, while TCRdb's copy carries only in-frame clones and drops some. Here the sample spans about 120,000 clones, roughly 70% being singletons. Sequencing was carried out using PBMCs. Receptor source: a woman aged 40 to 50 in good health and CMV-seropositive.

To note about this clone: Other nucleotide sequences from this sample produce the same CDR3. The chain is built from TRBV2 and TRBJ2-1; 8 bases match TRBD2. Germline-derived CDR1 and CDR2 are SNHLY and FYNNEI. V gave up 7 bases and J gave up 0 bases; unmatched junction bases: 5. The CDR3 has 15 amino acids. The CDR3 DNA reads TGTGCCAGCAATCTAGCGGGCAGCTCCTACAATGAGCAGTTCTTC. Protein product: CASNLAGSSYNEQFF.

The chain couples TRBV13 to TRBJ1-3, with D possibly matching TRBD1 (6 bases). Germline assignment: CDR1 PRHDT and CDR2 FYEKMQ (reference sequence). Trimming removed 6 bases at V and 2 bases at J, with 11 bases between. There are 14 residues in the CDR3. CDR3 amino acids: CASRPPGAGNTIYF. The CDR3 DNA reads TGTGCCAGCAGGCCCCCAGGGGCTGGAAACACCATATATTTT.